The clone carrying this T cell receptor (beta chain) was seen a handful of times. The data are from a study of response to subunit inactivated influenza vaccine. Trimming removed 4 bases at V and 3 bases at J, with 12 bases between. Germline V CDR1 and CDR2: LGHNA, YSLEER. The CDR3 loop spans 14 amino acids. Each CDR3 protein is one row after TCRdb ran MiXCR on the RT-PCR reads. Here the sample spans around 750,000 distinct CDR3 sequences, 21% being singletons. The receptor's source is a man aged 45-60 years who received an inactivated influenza vaccine. The sample was PBMCs from blood, taken about 5 days after vaccination. This chain connects TRBV4-3 to TRBJ1-1; D unresolved. The DNA for the CDR3 is TGCGCCAGCAGCCTGGACCTAGCCGACACTGAAGCTTTCTTT. It codes for CASSLDLADTEAFF.